This TCR beta chain was sequenced in a study of blood T cell repertoires in COVID-19. At the level of the study: Samples taken during acute and convalescent COVID-19 were collected in the United States, Italy and Spain. In each case, the material was cDNA or gDNA derived from T cells, B-cell-depleted T cells, or PBMCs.

As handled by the study authors: Estimated nucleated cell counts came from reference gene primer amplification. Sequencing used immunoSEQ multiplex PCR; TCRdb keeps in-frame clones, though not all of them. V, J and clone size are those of that table, while D and trimming were read from the DNA. Found here are 380,000 or so clones, roughly 90% of them singletons; the top ten hold over 2%. The J segment lost 4 bases and the V segment lost 5 bases, leaving 8 bases of the junction unmatched. This CDR3 is 14 amino acids long. Germline V gene data show CDR1 as SGHVS and CDR2 as FQNEAQ. The study recruited people aged about 18 to 90 years across approximately 23 US areas.

Sequenced input: PBMCs or T cells enriched from blood (not recorded which). The J gene is TRBJ2-7, the V gene TRBV7-8, with 7 bases lining up with TRBD1. This TCR derives from a woman between 40 and 50 years old with acute COVID-19. The CDR3 protein is CASSPPRGPYEQYF. The CDR3 nucleotides read TGTGCCAGCAGCCCCCCGAGGGGGCCGTACGAGCAGTACTTC. Combining the CDR3 with reference TRBV7-8 and TRBJ2-7 gives the whole variable domain GAGVSQSPRYKVAKRGQDVALRCDPISGHVSLFWYQQALGQGPEFLTYFQNEAQLDKSGLPSDRFFAERPEGSVSTLKIQRTQQEDSAVYLCASSPPRGPYEQYFGPGTRLTVT.